The entry below gives a single TCR beta chain sequence along with its context. Assay used: immunoSEQ multiplex PCR; TCRdb lists only in-frame clones, some missing. Here the sample spans 150,000 to 200,000 clones, roughly 80% being singletons. This record comes from a study of blood T cell repertoires in COVID-19. Study information: Sample material is recorded as cDNA or gDNA derived from T cells, B-cell-depleted T cells, or PBMCs.

This CDR3 is 15 amino acids long. V shed 4 bases, J shed 3 bases, and the junction held 8 bases outside the gene matches. Per germline, CDR1 SGHDN and CDR2 FVKESK. Ages ranged from about 18 to 100 years, with residence in under 25 US areas. Cohorts were based on clinical histories the participants reported. Either two negative PCRs, clearance, or symptom resolution qualified Cohort 3 donors as recovered. This chain uses TRBV14 with TRBJ1-1, with TRBD1 identical over 7 bases. Source material: PBMCs or T cells enriched from blood (not recorded which). This sequence originates from a woman between 45 and 65 years old who had recovered from COVID-19. For the CDR3, the DNA is TGTGCCAGCAGCCCAGGGGGGAGTGTATACACTGAAGCTTTCTTT. It specifies CASSPGGSVYTEAFF.